The TCR beta chain under discussion was sequenced for a study of regulatory T cells in long-lasting Graves disease. Study-wide results and caveats: Repertoires from persistent disease leaned toward TRBV28, TRBJ1-2 and TRBJ2-5.

This sample's time point: newly diagnosed GD, antithyroid drugs for less than 3 months. The TCR library was made from RNA that had been extracted from PBMCs in TRIzol. At least ten counts were recorded for this clonotype. Its antigen is currently unknown. The V gene lost 6 bases and the J gene lost 7 bases, with 9 bases spanning the gap. This CDR3 region has 12 residues. CDR1 is SNHLY, CDR2 FYNNEI, per germline. CDR3-region Arm-PCR and iRepertoire HTBI primers produced the TCR beta libraries. TCRdb redid the calling of the multiplex PCR reads with MiXCR, one entry per CDR3 protein. This sample has about half a million distinct CDR3 sequences, with around 12% found just once. These data are also associated with another study on T cells in Graves' hyperthyroidism and ophthalmopathy. As that study records: A patient was excluded if there was uncontrolled infection, other autoimmune disease, pregnancy or lactation. Primed by the HTBI set, a first-round RT-PCR was run on the TCR CDR3.

This clonotype was sampled from a young woman with Graves disease. The chain employs TRBV2 and TRBJ1-4; D possibly corresponds to TRBD1 (6 bases). Source: peripheral blood mononuclear cells (PBMCs), taken at new diagnosis, from a patient treated with antithyroid drugs. The chain's CDR3 is CASSDRIEKLFF. For the CDR3, the DNA is TGTGCCAGCAGCGACAGGATTGAAAAACTGTTTTTT.